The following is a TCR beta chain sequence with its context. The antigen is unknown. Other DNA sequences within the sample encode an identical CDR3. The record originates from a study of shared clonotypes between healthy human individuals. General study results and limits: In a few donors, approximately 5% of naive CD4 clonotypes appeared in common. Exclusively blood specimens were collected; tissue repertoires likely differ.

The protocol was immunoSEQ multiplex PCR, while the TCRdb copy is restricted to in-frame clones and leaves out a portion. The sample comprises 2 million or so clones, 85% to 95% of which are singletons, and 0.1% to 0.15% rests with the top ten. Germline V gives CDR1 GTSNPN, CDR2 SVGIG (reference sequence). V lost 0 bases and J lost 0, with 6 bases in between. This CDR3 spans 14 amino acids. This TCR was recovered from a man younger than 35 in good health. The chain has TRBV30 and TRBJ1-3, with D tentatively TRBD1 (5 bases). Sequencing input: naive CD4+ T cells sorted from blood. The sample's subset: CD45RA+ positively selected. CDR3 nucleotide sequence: TGTGCCTGGAGTGTAGGGGACTCTGGAAACACCATATATTTT. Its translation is CAWSVGDSGNTIYF.